This T cell receptor (beta chain) was captured in a study of blood T cell repertoires in COVID-19. Points on this clone: One end of the junction does not line up with germline, which may come from a read error.

The length of the CDR3 is 14 residues. Germline CDR1 is LGHDT and CDR2 is YNNKEL (reference sequence). Assay used: immunoSEQ multiplex PCR; TCRdb lists only in-frame clones, some missing. Among approximately 300,000 clones, 75% to 90% were seen once, and the ten largest hold 0.75% to 0.9%. The chain uses TRBV3-1 (or the pseudogene TRBV3-2) and TRBJ1-1; TRBD1 matches at 9 bases. This TCR derives from a man in his thirties or forties with acute or convalescent COVID-19. Input material: peripheral blood. The CDR3 sequence is CASSHLTRTGDREF. The CDR3 DNA sequence: TGTGCCAGCAGCCACCTCACCCGGACAGGGGACCGGGAGTTT.